The sample holds many counts of the clone carrying this T cell receptor beta chain. What it recognizes is unknown. Clinical symptoms, serum thyroxine, TRAb, thyroid ultrasound and orbital computed tomography established diagnosis. It was at first hyperthyroidism diagnosis, before any ophthalmopathy symptoms, that the blood sample was taken. The CDR3 regions of TCR beta were amplified from RNA transcripts. With the HTBI primer set, the TCR CDR3 went through a first round of RT-PCR. TCRdb processed the multiplex PCR reads anew with MiXCR; each CDR3 protein has one entry. This table has fewer than 450,000 distinct CDR3 sequences, roughly a sixth appearing once. This entry comes from a study of T cells in Graves' hyperthyroidism and ophthalmopathy. Study results and limitations: The model forecast ophthalmopathy, anticipating it by a median around 6.4 months before onset.

The V end was cut by 8 bases, the J end by 6 bases, with 17 bases between. This CDR3 is 13 amino acids long. Sequencing was done on a sample of blood. This chain uses TRBV12-3 or TRBV12-4 with TRBJ2-7, with D possibly called TRBD1 or TRBD2 (5 bases each). This clonotype originated in a woman in her twenties or thirties with Graves' hyperthyroidism that later progressed to Graves' ophthalmopathy. The CDR3 DNA follows: TGTGCCAGCCGGGGACCCCTCTCTGCCGAGCAGTACTTC. It codes for CASRGPLSAEQYF.